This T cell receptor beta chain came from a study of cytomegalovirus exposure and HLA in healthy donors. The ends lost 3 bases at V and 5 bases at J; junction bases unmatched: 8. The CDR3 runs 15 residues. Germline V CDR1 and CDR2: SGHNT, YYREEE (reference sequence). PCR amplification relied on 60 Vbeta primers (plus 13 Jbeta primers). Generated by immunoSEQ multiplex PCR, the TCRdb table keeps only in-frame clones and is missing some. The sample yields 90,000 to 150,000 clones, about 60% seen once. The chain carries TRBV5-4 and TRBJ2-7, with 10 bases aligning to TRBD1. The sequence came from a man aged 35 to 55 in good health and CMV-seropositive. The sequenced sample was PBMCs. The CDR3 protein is CASSSVWDRGNEQYF. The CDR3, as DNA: TGTGCCAGCAGCTCCGTCTGGGACAGGGGAAACGAGCAGTACTTC.